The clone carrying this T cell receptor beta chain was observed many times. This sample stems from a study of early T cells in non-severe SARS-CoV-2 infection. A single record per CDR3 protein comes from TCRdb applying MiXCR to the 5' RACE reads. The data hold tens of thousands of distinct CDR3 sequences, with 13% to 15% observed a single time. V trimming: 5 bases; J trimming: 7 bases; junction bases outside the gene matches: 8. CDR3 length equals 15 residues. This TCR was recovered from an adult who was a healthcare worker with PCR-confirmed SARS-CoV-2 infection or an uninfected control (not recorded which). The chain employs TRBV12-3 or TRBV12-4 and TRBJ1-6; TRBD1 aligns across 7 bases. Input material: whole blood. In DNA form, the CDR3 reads TGTGCCAGCAGTCACCAACCGGGACAGAATTCACCCCTCCACTTT. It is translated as CASSHQPGQNSPLHF.